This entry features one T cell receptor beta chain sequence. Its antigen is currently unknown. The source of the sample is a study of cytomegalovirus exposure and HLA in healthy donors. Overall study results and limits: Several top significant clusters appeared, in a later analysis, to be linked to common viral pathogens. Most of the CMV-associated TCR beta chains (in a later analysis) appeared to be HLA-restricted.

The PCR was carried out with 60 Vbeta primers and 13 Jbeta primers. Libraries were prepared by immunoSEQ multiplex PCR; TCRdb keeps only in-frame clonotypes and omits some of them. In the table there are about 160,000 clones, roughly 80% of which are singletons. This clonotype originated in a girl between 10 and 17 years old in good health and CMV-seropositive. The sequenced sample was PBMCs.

CDR3 nucleotide sequence: TGTGCCAGCAGCATAATAGTTTCCGGGGAGCTGTTTTTT. Protein: CASSIIVSGELFF. V usage is TRBV7-8 and J usage is TRBJ2-2; D gene ambiguous. V was clipped by 5 bases and J by 6 bases, with 10 bases between them. Germline V lookup: CDR1 SGHVS, CDR2 FQNEAQ. The CDR3 is made up of 13 amino acids.